The entry below describes one T cell receptor (beta chain). Unique molecular identifiers were built into the TCRbeta library. TCRdb re-called the PCR reads with MiXCR, one entry per CDR3 protein. Altogether about 590,000 distinct CDR3 sequences are present, over 10% being singletons, with the ten largest covering 2.2%. Between the trimmed V and J ends, which lost 0 bases and 5 bases, there was a span of 21 bases. Germline assignment: CDR1 SGDLS and CDR2 YYNGEE. This CDR3 contains 17 residues. This sample stems from a study of T-cell reconstitution after alpha-beta-depleted transplantation in children.

The TCR was taken from a male patient under 18 who had a stem cell transplant for acute myeloid leukemia, so the T cells may come from the graft donor. Sample: PBMCs, mostly from graft donor cells, taken 360 days after TCRalphabeta/CD19-depleted stem cell transplant. This chain joins TRBV9 and TRBJ2-7; perhaps TRBD2 as D (6 bases). CDR3 sequence: CASSVAVPGEVRDEQYF. CDR3 DNA sequence: TGTGCCAGCAGCGTAGCTGTACCGGGGGAGGTCCGCGACGAGCAGTACTTC. Drawing the rest from reference TRBV9 and TRBJ2-7, the complete variable domain is DSGVTQTPKHLITATGQRVTLRCSPRSGDLSVYWYQQSLDQGLQFLIQYYNGEERAKGNILERFSAQQFPDLHSELNLSSLELGDSALYFCASSVAVPGEVRDEQYFGPGTRLTVT.